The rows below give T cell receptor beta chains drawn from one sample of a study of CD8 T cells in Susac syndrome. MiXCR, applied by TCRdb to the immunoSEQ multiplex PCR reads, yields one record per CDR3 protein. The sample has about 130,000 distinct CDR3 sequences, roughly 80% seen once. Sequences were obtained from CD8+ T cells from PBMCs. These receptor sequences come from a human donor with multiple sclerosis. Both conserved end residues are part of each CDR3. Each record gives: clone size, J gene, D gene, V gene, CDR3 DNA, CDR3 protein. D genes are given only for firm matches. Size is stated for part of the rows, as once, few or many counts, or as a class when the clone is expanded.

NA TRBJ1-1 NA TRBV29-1 TGCAGCGTTGGGGTTAACACTGAAGCTTTCTTT CSVGVNTEAFF
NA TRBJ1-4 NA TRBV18 TGTGCCAGCTCACCAGAGTCCGCAACTAATGAAAAACTGTTTTTT CASSPESATNEKLFF
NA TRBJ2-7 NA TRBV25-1 TGTGCCAGCGCTATCCTCGTGGGGGAGCAGTACTTC CASAILVGEQYF
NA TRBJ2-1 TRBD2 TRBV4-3 TGCGCCAGCAGCCAAGAAGAGGGGCGGCTCGGGGAGGGTGAGCAGTTCTTC CASSQEEGRLGEGEQFF
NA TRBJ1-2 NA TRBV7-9 TGTGCCAGCAGCTCACCCAGGACGGCATTGGAGCCCGGCTACACCTTC CASSSPRTALEPGYTF
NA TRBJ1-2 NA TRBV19 TGTGCCATCCCCGACAAGCTCCTCGGCTACACCTTC CAIPDKLLGYTF
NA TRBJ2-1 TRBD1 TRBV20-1 TGCAGTGCTAGAGAGAGACAGGGGGCCCGGAATGAGCAGTTCTTC CSARERQGARNEQFF
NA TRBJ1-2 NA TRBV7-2 TGTGCCAGCAGCTTAGAATACTATGGCTACACCTTC CASSLEYYGYTF
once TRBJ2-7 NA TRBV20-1 TGCAGTGCTAGAGATCGTATAAGCAGCCTTTCCTACGAGCAGTACTTC CSARDRISSLSYEQYF
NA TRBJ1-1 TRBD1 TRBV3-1 TGTGCCAGCAGCCACCTTAGGACAGGGGGCCTGGACACTGAAGCTTTCTTT CASSHLRTGGLDTEAFF
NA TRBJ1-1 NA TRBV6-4 TGTGCCAGCCGGGGACAATTGAACACTGAAGCTTTCTTT CASRGQLNTEAFF
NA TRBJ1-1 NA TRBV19 TGTGCCAGTAGTATAGGGGGAGTCCACACTGAAGCTTTCTTT CASSIGGVHTEAFF
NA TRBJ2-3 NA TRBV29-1 TGCAGCGTTGAAGTGGGGCTCAAAGCAGATACGCAGTATTTT CSVEVGLKADTQYF
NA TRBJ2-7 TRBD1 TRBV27 TGTGCCAGCAGTCCACAGGGGGCGCACTACGAGCAGTACTTC CASSPQGAHYEQYF
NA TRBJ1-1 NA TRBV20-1 TGCAGTGCTGGTGGGAGGAGGAACACTGAAGCTTTCTTT CSAGGRRNTEAFF
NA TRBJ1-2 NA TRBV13 TGTGCCAGCAGCTTAGGGCAGGGAGAAACAGATGGCTACACCTTC CASSLGQGETDGYTF
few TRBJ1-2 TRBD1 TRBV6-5 TGTGCCAGCAGTTACTCGCAGGGGGCAGGCTATGGCTACACCTTC CASSYSQGAGYGYTF
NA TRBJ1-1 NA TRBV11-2 TGTGCCAGCAGCTTAGGATACACAAACACTGAAGCTTTCTTT CASSLGYTNTEAFF
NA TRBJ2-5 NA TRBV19 TGTGCCAGTATGGGGGGGCTACACGAGACCCAGTACTTC CASMGGLHETQYF
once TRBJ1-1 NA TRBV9 TGTGCCAGCAGCGATCAGGGATGGACTGAAGCTTTCTTT CASSDQGWTEAFF
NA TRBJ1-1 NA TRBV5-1 TGCGCCAGCAGACCAGGACGGGCAATGAACACTGAAGCTTTCTTT CASRPGRAMNTEAFF
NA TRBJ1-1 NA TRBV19 TGTGCCAGTAGTATCCAAGGGTGGACTGAAGCTTTCTTT CASSIQGWTEAFF
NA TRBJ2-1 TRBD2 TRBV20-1 TGCAGTGCTAGGTCTCTAGCGGGAGTCTACAATGAGCAGTTCTTC CSARSLAGVYNEQFF
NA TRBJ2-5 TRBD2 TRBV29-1 TGCAGCGGGGGAGCGGGAGTCGGGGTGGAGACCCAGTACTTC CSGGAGVGVETQYF
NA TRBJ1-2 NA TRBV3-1 TGTGCCAGCAGCCAAGATATGGCGGACTATGGCTACACCTTC CASSQDMADYGYTF
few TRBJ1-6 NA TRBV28 TGTGCCAGCACCCAACACCTTTCCTATAATTCACCCCTCCACTTT CASTQHLSYNSPLHF
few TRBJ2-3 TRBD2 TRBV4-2 TGTGCCAGCAGCCAAGATAAAGTACTAGCGGGGGGGCCAGATACGCAGTATTTT CASSQDKVLAGGPDTQYF
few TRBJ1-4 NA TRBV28 TGTGCCAGCAGTTTGGTGGCAGCAACTAATGAAAAACTGTTTTTT CASSLVAATNEKLFF
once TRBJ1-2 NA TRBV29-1 TGCAGCGTTGTTGCTAGCCAATGCTTCAGCTACACCTTC CSVVASQCFSYTF
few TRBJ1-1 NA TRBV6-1 TGTGCCAGCAGCCCGGACGGCTCGAACACTGAAGTTTTCTTT CASSPDGSNTEVFF
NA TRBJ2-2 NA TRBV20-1 TGCAGTGCTAGTCTTCCGAACACCGGGGAGCTGTTTTTT CSASLPNTGELFF
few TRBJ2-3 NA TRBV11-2 TGTGCCAGCAGCCTAGCGATGGATACGCAGTATTTT CASSLAMDTQYF
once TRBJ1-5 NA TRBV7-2 TGTGCCAGCAGCTTAGGGGCAGCTTATAGCAATCAGCCCCAGCATTTT CASSLGAAYSNQPQHF
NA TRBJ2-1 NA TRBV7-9 TGTGCCAGCAGCTTAGGCGTAGGGCTCTACAATGAGCAGTTCTTC CASSLGVGLYNEQFF
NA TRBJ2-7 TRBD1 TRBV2 TGTGCCATCACGGGACAGGCCTCCTACGAGCAGTACTTC CAITGQASYEQYF
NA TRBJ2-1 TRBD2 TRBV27 TGTGCCAGCAGCCCGAGCGGGGGGGAGTCCTACAATGAGCAGTTCTTC CASSPSGGESYNEQFF
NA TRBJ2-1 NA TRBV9 TGTGCCAGCAGCGTAGGGGCAGCTTACTACAATGAGCAGTTCTTC CASSVGAAYYNEQFF
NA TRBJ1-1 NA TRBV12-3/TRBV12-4 TGTGCCAGCAGTTTAGTCGGCAGGCTCAACACTGAAGCTTTCTTT CASSLVGRLNTEAFF
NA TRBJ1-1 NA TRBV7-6 TGTGCCAGCAGCCCCCGGGGGGGGAACACTGAAGCTTTCTTT CASSPRGGNTEAFF
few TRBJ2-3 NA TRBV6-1 TGTGCCTCAGCATCCAGCAGGGGAGGCACAGATACGCAGTATTTT CASASSRGGTDTQYF
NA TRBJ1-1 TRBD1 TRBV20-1 TGCAGTGCTAAGGACAGGGGGGCTGAAGCTTTCTTT CSAKDRGAEAFF
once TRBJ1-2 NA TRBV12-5 TGTGCTAGTTTGCCCCCCCCCGGCCACCGCGATGGCTACACCTTC CASLPPPGHRDGYTF
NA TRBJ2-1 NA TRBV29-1 TGCAGCGTTGAAGTCTACAATGAGCAGTTCTTC CSVEVYNEQFF
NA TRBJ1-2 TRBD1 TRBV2 TGTGCCAGCAGTGAGAGTTTGGACAGGGTGGGAAAAAACAACTATGGCTACACCTTC CASSESLDRVGKNNYGYTF
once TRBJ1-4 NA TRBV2 TGTGCCAGCAGTGAAGAGGGGTCAGAGAATGAAAAACTGTTTTTT CASSEEGSENEKLFF
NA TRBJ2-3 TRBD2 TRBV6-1 TGTGCCAGCAGTAATCCCCTAGCGGGGGGGCTTGATACGCAGTATTTT CASSNPLAGGLDTQYF
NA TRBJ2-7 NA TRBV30 TGTGCCTGGAGTGTAGGCGGTGGGGAGCAGTACTTC CAWSVGGGEQYF
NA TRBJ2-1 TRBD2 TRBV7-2 TGTGCCAGCAGCCGGGAGGGGGGCTGGAATGAGCAGTTCTTC CASSREGGWNEQFF
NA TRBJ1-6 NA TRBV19 TGTGCCAGTAGTCCCTGGACGGGGGCTTATAATTCACCCCTCCACTTT CASSPWTGAYNSPLHF
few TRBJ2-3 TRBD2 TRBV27 TGTGCCAGCAGACGGGGGGGTGAGAGCACAGATACGCAGTATTTT CASRRGGESTDTQYF
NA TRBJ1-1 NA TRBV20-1 TGCAGTGCTAGAGAACTTCCAGGGACATCAATTGAAGCTTTCTTT CSARELPGTSIEAFF
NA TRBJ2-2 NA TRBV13 TGTGCCAGCAGTCGGAACACCGGGGAGCTGTTTTTT CASSRNTGELFF
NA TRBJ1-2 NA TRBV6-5 TGTGCCAGCAGTTACTCGAGGCGGAGCTATGGCTACACCTTC CASSYSRRSYGYTF
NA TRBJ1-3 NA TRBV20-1 TGCAGTGCTAGAACCACGGACAGCTCTGGAAACACCATATATTTT CSARTTDSSGNTIYF